This T cell receptor beta chain was identified in a study of T cells in Graves' hyperthyroidism and ophthalmopathy. Details on this clonotype: What it binds is not known.

Out of about 10 ml of fresh peripheral blood came the PBMCs. General study points: Most thyroid-expanded clonotypes above 0.001 were also found in blood.

This CDR3 comprises 16 residues. Per the germline V gene, CDR1 is LNHNV and CDR2 is YYDKDF (reference sequence). V was clipped by 2 bases and J by 4 bases; unmatched bases: 8. From RNA transcripts, TCR beta CDR3 regions were amplified. A set of HTBI primers served as the primers for a first-round RT-PCR of the TCR CDR3. MiXCR, run by TCRdb on the multiplex PCR reads, gives a single entry per CDR3 protein. This table has around 800,000 distinct CDR3 sequences, 38% appearing once. The clonotype was recovered from a young man with Graves' hyperthyroidism. V is TRBV15 and J is TRBJ2-5, with 9 bases lining up with TRBD2. The sequenced sample was blood. The CDR3: CATSRLGAGGIETQYF. For the CDR3, the DNA is TGTGCCACCAGCAGACTAGGGGCGGGAGGGATAGAGACCCAGTACTTC.